The present entry profiles one T cell receptor beta chain with its context. Germline V gene sequence: CDR1 LGHDT, CDR2 YNNKEL (reference sequence). Unmatched junction bases numbered 6, after V lost 1 base and J lost 4 bases. CDR3 length: 17 residues. Repertoires were generated with immunoSEQ multiplex PCR, while TCRdb's copy carries only in-frame clones and drops some. The data show 100,000 to 120,000 clones, 85% seen once. This sample stems from a study of blood T cell repertoires in COVID-19. Sample: peripheral blood. V is TRBV3-1 (or the pseudogene TRBV3-2) and J is TRBJ2-3; 12 nucleotides line up with TRBD1. The origin of this receptor is a human donor in a cohort sampled during active COVID-19. The CDR3, as DNA: TGTGCCAGCAGCCAAGGAAAGGGACAGGGGGCATCAGATACGCAGTATTTT. Its protein product is CASSQGKGQGASDTQYF.